This T cell receptor (beta chain) was recovered during a study of blood T cell repertoires in COVID-19. The germline V and J ends were trimmed by 3 bases and 2 bases, with 8 bases remaining between them. Germline CDR1 is LNHDA and CDR2 is SQIVND (reference sequence). The CDR3 length is 13 residues. Generated by immunoSEQ multiplex PCR, the TCRdb table keeps only in-frame clones and is missing some. The data contain roughly 180,000 clones, more than 65% of them seen just once; the ten biggest clones take up around 8%. The sequenced sample consisted of peripheral blood. This clonotype was sampled from a woman aged 55-70 years with COVID-19, enrolled during active disease. This chain uses TRBV19 with TRBJ2-7, with D maybe TRBD1 (6 bases). The CDR3 spells CASSIRDTYEQYF. The CDR3 DNA follows: TGTGCCAGTAGTATCCGGGACACCTACGAGCAGTACTTC.